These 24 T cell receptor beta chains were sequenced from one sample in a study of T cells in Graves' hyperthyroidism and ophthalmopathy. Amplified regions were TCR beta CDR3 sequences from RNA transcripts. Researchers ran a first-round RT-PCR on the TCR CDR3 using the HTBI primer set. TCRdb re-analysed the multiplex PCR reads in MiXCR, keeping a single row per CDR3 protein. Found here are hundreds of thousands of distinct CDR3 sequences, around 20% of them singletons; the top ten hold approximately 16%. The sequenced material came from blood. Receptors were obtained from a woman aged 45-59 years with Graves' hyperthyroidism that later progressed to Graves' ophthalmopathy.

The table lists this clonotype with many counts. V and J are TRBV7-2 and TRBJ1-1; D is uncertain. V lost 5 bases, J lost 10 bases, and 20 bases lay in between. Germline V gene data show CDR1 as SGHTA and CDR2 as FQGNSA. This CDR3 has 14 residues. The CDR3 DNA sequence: TGTGCCAGCAGCCCCGGCCCGGGGTCCCTTGGAGCTTTCTTT. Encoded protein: CASSPGPGSLGAFF.

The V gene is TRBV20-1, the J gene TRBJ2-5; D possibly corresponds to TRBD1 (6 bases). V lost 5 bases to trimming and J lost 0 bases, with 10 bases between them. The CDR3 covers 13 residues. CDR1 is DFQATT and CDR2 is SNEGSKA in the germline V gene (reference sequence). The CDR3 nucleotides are TGCAGTGCTTGTCGGGACAACCAAGAGACCCAGTACTTC. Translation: CSACRDNQETQYF.

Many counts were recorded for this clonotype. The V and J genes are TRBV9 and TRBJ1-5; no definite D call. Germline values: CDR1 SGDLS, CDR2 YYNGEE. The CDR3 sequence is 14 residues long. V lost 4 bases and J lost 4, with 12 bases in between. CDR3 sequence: CASSQSGKNQPQHF. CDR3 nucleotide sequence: TGTGCCAGCAGCCAATCCGGGAAGAATCAGCCCCAGCATTTT.

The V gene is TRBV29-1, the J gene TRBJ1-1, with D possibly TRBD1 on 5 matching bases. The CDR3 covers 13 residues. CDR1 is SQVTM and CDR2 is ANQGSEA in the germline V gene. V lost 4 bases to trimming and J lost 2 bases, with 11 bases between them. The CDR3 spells CSVVRGTNTEAFF. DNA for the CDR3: TGCAGCGTTGTCCGTGGGACTAACACTGAAGCTTTCTTT.

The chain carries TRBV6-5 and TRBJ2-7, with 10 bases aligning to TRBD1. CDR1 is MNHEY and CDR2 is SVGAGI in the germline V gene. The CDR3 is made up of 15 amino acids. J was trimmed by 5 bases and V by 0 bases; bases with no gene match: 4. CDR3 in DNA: TGTGCCAGCAGTTACTCGGGACAGGGGTCCCACGAGCAGTACTTC. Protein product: CASSYSGQGSHEQYF.

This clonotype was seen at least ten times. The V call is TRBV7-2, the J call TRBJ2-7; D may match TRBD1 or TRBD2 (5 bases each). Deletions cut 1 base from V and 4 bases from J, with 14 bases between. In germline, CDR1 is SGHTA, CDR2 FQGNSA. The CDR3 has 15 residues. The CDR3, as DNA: TGTGCCAGCAGCTTAGAGGGACGGTTGAATTACGAGCAGTACTTC. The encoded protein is CASSLEGRLNYEQYF.

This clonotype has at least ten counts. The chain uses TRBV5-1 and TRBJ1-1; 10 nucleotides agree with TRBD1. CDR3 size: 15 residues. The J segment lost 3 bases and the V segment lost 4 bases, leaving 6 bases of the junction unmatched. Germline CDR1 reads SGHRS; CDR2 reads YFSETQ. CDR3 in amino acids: CASSRQGARDTEAFF. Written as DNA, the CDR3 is TGCGCCAGCAGCAGACAGGGGGCGCGGGACACTGAAGCTTTCTTT.

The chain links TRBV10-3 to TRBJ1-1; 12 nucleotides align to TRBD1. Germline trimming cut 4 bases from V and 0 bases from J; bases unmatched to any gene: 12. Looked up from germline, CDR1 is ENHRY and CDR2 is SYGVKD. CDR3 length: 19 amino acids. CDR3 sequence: CAISGDRGPHHRLNTEAFF. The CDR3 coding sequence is TGTGCCATCAGTGGGGACAGGGGGCCCCACCACCGGCTGAACACTGAAGCTTTCTTT.

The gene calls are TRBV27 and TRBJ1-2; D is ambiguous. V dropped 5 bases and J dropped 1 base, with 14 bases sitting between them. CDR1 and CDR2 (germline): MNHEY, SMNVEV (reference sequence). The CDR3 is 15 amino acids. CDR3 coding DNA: TGTGCCAGCAGTCAGATGGCACATCTTAACTATGGCTACACCTTC. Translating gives CASSQMAHLNYGYTF.

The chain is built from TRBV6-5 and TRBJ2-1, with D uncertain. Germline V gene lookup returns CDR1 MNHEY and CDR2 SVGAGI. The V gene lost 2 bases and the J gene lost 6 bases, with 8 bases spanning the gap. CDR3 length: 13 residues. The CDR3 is CASSYGERNEQFF. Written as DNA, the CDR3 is TGTGCCAGCAGTTACGGAGAGCGCAATGAGCAGTTCTTC.

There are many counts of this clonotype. The CDR3 region is CAWRDSLKEKLFF. CDR3 nucleotides: TGTGCCTGGCGGGACAGTCTTAAGGAAAAACTGTTTTTT. The gene calls are TRBV30 and TRBJ1-4, with TRBD1 matching over 7 bases. CDR3 size: 13 residues. Germline V gene lookup returns CDR1 GTSNPN and CDR2 SVGIG (reference sequence). V gave up 5 bases and J gave up 8 bases; unmatched junction bases: 8.

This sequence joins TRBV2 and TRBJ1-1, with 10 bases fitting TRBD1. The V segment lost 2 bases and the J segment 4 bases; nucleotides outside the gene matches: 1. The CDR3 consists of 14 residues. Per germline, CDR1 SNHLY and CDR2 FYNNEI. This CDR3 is CASSERTGGTEAFF. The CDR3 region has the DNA TGTGCCAGCAGTGAAAGGACAGGGGGCACTGAAGCTTTCTTT.

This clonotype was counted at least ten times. This CDR3 reads CASSNTGYGTDTQYF. Here the CDR3 DNA reads TGTGCCAGCAGCAATACAGGGTATGGCACAGATACGCAGTATTTT. V gene TRBV5-6 combines with J gene TRBJ2-3, with D perhaps matching TRBD1 (6 bases). V dropped 4 bases and J dropped 1 base, with 13 bases sitting between them. This CDR3 is built from 15 residues. The V gene's germline CDR1 is SGHDT and CDR2 YYEEEE.

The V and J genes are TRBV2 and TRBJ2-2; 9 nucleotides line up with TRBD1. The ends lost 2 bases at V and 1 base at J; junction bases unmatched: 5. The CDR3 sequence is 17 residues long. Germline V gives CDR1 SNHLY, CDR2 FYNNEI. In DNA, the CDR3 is TGTGCCAGCAGTGAATTAATGGGACAGGGGAACACCGGGGAGCTGTTTTTT. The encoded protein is CASSELMGQGNTGELFF.

CDR3 amino acids: CASMGPRRNQETQYF. CDR3 coding DNA: TGTGCCAGCATGGGGCCTCGGAGGAACCAAGAGACCCAGTACTTC. This chain uses TRBV2 with TRBJ2-5; either TRBD1 or TRBD2 may supply D (5 bases each). The ends were cut back, 7 bases at V and 0 bases at J, with 15 bases in the middle. Germline loops: CDR1 SNHLY, CDR2 FYNNEI. CDR3 size: 15 residues.

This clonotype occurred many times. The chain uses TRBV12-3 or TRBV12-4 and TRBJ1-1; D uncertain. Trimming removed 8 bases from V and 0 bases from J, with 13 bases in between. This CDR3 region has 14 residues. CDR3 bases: TGTGCCAGCTTACTTTCAGAGGTGAACACTGAAGCTTTCTTT. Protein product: CASLLSEVNTEAFF.

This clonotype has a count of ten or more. In nucleotides, the CDR3 is TGTGCCAGCAGCTCAAGGGGGCGTACCAATGAAAAACTGTTTTTT. As protein: CASSSRGRTNEKLFF. V and J are TRBV3-1 and TRBJ1-4; 7 bases map to TRBD1. Trimming cost V 5 bases and J 5 bases; bases outside gene matches: 8. The germline CDR1 and CDR2 sequences are LGHDT and YNNKEL (reference sequence). This CDR3 region has 15 residues.

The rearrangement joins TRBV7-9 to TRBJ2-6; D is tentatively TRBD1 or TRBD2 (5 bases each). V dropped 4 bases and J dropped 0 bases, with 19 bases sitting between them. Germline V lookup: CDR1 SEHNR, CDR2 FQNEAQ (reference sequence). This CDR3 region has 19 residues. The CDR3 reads CASSSGLGRAYSGANVLTF. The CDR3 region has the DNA TGTGCCAGCAGCTCTGGTCTGGGGCGGGCCTACTCTGGGGCCAACGTCCTGACTTTC.

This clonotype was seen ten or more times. CDR3 protein: CAWSRQANTEAFF. The CDR3 DNA reads as TGTGCCTGGAGTCGACAGGCGAACACTGAAGCTTTCTTT. The rearrangement joins TRBV30 to TRBJ1-1, with TRBD1 as a possible D gene (6 bases). Germline V gene data show CDR1 as GTSNPN and CDR2 as SVGIG (reference sequence). This CDR3 is 13 amino acids long. V was cut by 2 bases and J by 1 base, with 8 bases left in between. Full variable domain (remainder filled in from reference TRBV30 and TRBJ1-1): SQTIHQWPATLVQPVGSPLSLECTVEGTSNPNLYWYRQAAGRGLQLLFYSVGIGQISSEVPQNLSASRPQDRQFILSSKKLLLSDSGFYLCAWSRQANTEAFFGQGTRLTVV.

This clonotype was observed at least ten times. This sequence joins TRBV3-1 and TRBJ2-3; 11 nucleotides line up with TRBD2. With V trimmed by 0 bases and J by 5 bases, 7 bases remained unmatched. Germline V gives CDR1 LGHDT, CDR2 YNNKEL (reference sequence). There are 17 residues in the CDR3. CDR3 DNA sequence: TGTGCCAGCAGCCAAGATGTTAGCGGGGGGGCCTTAGATACGCAGTATTTT. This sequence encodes CASSQDVSGGALDTQYF.

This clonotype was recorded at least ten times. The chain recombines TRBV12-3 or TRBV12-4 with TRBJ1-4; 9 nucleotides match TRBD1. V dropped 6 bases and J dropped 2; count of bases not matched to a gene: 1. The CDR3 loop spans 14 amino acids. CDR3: CASRDRGTNEKLFF. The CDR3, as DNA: TGTGCCAGCAGAGACAGGGGGACTAATGAAAAACTGTTTTTT.

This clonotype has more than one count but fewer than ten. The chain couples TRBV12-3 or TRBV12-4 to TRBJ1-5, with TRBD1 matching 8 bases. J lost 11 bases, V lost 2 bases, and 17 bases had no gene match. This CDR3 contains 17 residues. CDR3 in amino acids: CASSLNLGQGAGQSQHF. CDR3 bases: TGTGCCAGCAGTTTAAACCTCGGGCAGGGGGCAGGACAGTCCCAGCATTTT.

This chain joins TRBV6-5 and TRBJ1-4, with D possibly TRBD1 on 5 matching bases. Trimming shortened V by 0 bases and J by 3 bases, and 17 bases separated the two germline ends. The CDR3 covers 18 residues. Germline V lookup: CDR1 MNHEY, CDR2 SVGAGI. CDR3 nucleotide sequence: TGTGCCAGCAGTTACTCGATAGAGGGGCGGGAAGCTAATGAAAAACTGTTTTTT. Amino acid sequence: CASSYSIEGREANEKLFF.

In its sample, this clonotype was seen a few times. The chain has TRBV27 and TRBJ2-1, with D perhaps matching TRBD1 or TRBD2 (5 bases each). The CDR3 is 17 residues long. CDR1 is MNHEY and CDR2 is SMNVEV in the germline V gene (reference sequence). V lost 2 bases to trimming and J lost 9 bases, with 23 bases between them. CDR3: CASSLATGPGPGGEQFF. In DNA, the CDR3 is TGTGCCAGCAGTTTAGCTACAGGACCAGGTCCTGGGGGTGAGCAGTTCTTC.